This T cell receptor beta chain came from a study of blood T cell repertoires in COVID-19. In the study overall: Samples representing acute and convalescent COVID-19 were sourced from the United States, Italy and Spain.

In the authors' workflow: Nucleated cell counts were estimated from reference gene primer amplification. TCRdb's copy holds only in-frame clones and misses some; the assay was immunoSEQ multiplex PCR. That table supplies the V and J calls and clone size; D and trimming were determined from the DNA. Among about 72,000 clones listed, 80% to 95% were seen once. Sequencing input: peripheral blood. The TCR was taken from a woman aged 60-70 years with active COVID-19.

The CDR3 sequence: CASRMGTSAPYNEQFF. In nucleotides, the CDR3 is TGTGCCAGCAGGATGGGGACTAGCGCACCCTACAATGAGCAGTTCTTC. This chain links TRBV2 with TRBJ2-1; TRBD2 matches at 10 bases. Germline V gene data show CDR1 as SNHLY and CDR2 as FYNNEI. This CDR3 is 16 amino acids long. J gave up 2 bases and V 6 bases, and 7 bases lay outside the gene matches.